These 29 T cell receptor beta chains share one sample of origin, sequenced in a study of shared clonotypes between healthy human individuals. Using immunoSEQ multiplex PCR, the repertoire was profiled, and TCRdb retains in-frame clones only, with some absent. Seen here are 2,500,000 or so clones, roughly 93% observed once, and the top ten hold approximately 0.36%. Sequencing was done on a sample of naive CD4+ T cells from PBMCs. The subset here: CD45RA+ positively selected. These receptors all stem from a man between 18 and 35 years old in good health. Some clones in this sample may be carry-over from other donors' samples.

The chain combines TRBV11-1 with TRBJ2-1, with a weak D call TRBD2 (6 bases). The V end was cut by 2 bases, the J end by 0 bases, with 11 bases between. The germline gives CDR1 SGHAT, CDR2 FQDESV (reference sequence). This CDR3 is 16 amino acids long. CDR3: CASSLRRDSSYNEQFF. The CDR3 DNA follows: TGTGCCAGCAGCTTAAGGCGGGATAGCTCCTACAATGAGCAGTTCTTC. Full variable domain (remainder filled in from reference TRBV11-1 and TRBJ2-1): EAEVAQSPRYKITEKSQAVAFWCDPISGHATLYWYRQILGQGPELLVQFQDESVVDDSQLPKDRFSAERLKGVDSTLKIQPAELGDSAMYLCASSLRRDSSYNEQFFGPGTRLTVL.

CDR3 region: CASSRDLGAGANVLTF. DNA of the CDR3: TGTGCCAGCAGCCGGGACCTTGGCGCTGGGGCCAACGTCCTGACTTTC. The chain uses TRBV7-9 and TRBJ2-6, with D possibly being TRBD1 or TRBD2 (5 bases each). The germline V and J ends were trimmed by 5 bases and 2 bases, with 13 bases remaining between them. This CDR3 has 16 residues. Germline-derived CDR1 and CDR2 are SEHNR and FQNEAQ (reference sequence).

This sequence joins TRBV10-3 and TRBJ2-7; D is ambiguous. Germline V gives CDR1 ENHRY, CDR2 SYGVKD. The V and J ends lost 0 bases and 5 bases respectively, with 8 bases between them. This CDR3 comprises 13 residues. The CDR3 loop reads CAISESAGDEQYF. As DNA, the CDR3 is TGTGCCATCAGTGAGTCGGCTGGGGACGAGCAGTACTTC.

Concerning this clone itself: At the DNA level, this CDR3 is encoded by other sequences in the same sample as well. The chain couples TRBV28 to TRBJ1-2; weak D call: TRBD1 (5 bases). This CDR3 spans 12 amino acids. The V gene lost 6 bases and the J gene lost 2 bases, with 7 bases spanning the gap. The germline V gene encodes CDR1 MDHEN and CDR2 SYDVKM. Written as DNA, the CDR3 is TGTGCCAGCAGCCGGGACAACTATGGCTACACCTTC. As protein: CASSRDNYGYTF.

V and J are TRBV19 and TRBJ2-2; D may match TRBD1 or TRBD2 (5 bases each). The CDR3 length is 15 residues. The germline CDR1 and CDR2 sequences are LNHDA and SQIVND (reference sequence). V was cut by 5 bases and J by 6 bases, with 16 bases left in between. DNA of the CDR3: TGTGCCAGTAGTCCCAAGGGACGGTCGGCCGGGGAGCTGTTTTTT. Translation gives CASSPKGRSAGELFF. Looking up the rest from reference TRBV19 and TRBJ2-2 gives the full variable domain: DGGITQSPKYLFRKEGQNVTLSCEQNLNHDAMYWYRQDPGQGLRLIYYSQIVNDFQKGDIAEGYSVSREKKESFPLTVTSAQKNPTAFYLCASSPKGRSAGELFFGEGSRLTVL.

The CDR3 DNA sequence: TGTGCCAGCAGTGGGAGGCTAGCGGGAGTTAACGAGCAGTACTTC. Translation gives CASSGRLAGVNEQYF. The chain has TRBV6-6 and TRBJ2-5; TRBD2 aligns across 10 bases. The J call may be mistaken, given a closer DNA end match to TRBJ2-7. The germline gives CDR1 MNHNY, CDR2 SVGAGI (reference sequence). The CDR3 covers 15 residues.

The chain is built from TRBV27 and TRBJ1-2; a possible D gene is TRBD1 (6 bases). Trimming took 3 bases from V and 4 from J, leaving 12 bases between them. The germline V gene encodes CDR1 MNHEY and CDR2 SMNVEV (reference sequence). The CDR3 extends over 14 amino acids. As DNA, the CDR3 is TGTGCCAGCAGTTTCGGTCCAGGGGTCTATGGCTACACCTTC. As protein: CASSFGPGVYGYTF.

The rearrangement links TRBV7-6 to TRBJ1-6; D unclear. Germline loops: CDR1 SGHVS, CDR2 FNYEAQ. The V end was cut by 4 bases, the J end by 6 bases, with 7 bases between. The CDR3 contains 13 residues. CDR3 in DNA: TGTGCCAGCAGCTCGACGGTTAATTCACCCCTCCACTTT. Translated: CASSSTVNSPLHF.

This sequence joins TRBV28 and TRBJ2-3; TRBD2 aligns across 11 bases. CDR1 and CDR2 from the germline V gene are MDHEN and SYDVKM. V shed 1 base, J shed 8 bases, and the junction held 11 bases outside the gene matches. CDR3 length: 17 residues. The CDR3 here is CASSLSGLAAHRGTQYF. The CDR3 nucleotides are TGTGCCAGCAGTTTATCGGGACTAGCGGCCCACCGGGGTACGCAGTATTTT. The entire variable domain, with the rest obtained from reference TRBV28 and TRBJ2-3, is as follows: DVKVTQSSRYLVKRTGEKVFLECVQDMDHENMFWYRQDPGLGLRLIYFSYDVKMKEKGDIPEGYSVSREKKERFSLILESASTNQTSMYLCASSLSGLAAHRGTQYFGPGTRLTVL.

This chain links TRBV7-8 with TRBJ1-2; D is undetermined. Germline CDR1 is SGHVS and CDR2 is FQNEAQ. CDR3 length: 13 amino acids. The V end was cut by 4 bases, the J end by 6 bases, with 12 bases between. DNA of the CDR3: TGTGCCAGCAGCTCCAGCTCGGAGAATGGCTACACCTTC. Translated: CASSSSSENGYTF.

The chain has TRBV11-2 and TRBJ1-1, with D uncertain. The CDR3 sequence is 14 residues long. The V end was cut by 5 bases, the J end by 8 bases, with 18 bases between. CDR1 and CDR2 from the germline V gene are SGHAT and FQNNGV. CDR3 in amino acids: CASSQRAIIEEAFF. The CDR3 DNA reads TGTGCCAGCAGCCAGAGGGCGATAATAGAAGAAGCTTTCTTT.

V is TRBV7-2 and J is TRBJ2-1, with a tentative D call TRBD2 (5 bases). V gave up 5 bases and J gave up 7 bases, with 15 bases separating them. CDR3 size: 14 residues. Germline values: CDR1 SGHTA, CDR2 FQGNSA. The CDR3 loop is CASSLGSSLNEQFF. The CDR3 nucleotides read TGTGCCAGCAGCCTCGGGTCTAGCTTGAATGAGCAGTTCTTC.

Details on this clone: One junction end disagrees with the germline gene, perhaps due to a read error. The chain is built from TRBV30 and TRBJ2-7; D is undetermined. The CDR3 length is 13 residues. Germline values: CDR1 GTSNPN, CDR2 SVGIG (reference sequence). The CDR3 sequence: CAWSLDPRYEQYF. Here the CDR3 DNA reads TGTGCCTGGAGTTTGGATCCCCGATACGAGCAATACTTC.

On this clone: This same CDR3 is encoded by further DNA sequences in the sample. This chain's CDR3 is CASSPSGATNEKLFF. Written as DNA, the CDR3 is TGCGCCAGCAGCCCATCCGGAGCGACTAATGAAAAACTGTTTTTT. The V gene is TRBV5-1, the J gene TRBJ1-4; unclear D gene. Trimming took off 4 bases at V and 2 bases at J, with 12 bases between the two ends. The CDR3 contains 15 residues. The germline V gene has CDR1 SGHRS and CDR2 YFSETQ. The full variable domain, rest sourced from reference TRBV5-1 and TRBJ1-4, is KAGVTQTPRYLIKTRGQQVTLSCSPISGHRSVSWYQQTPGQGLQFLFEYFSETQRNKGNFPGRFSGRQFSNSRSEMNVSTLELGDSALYLCASSPSGATNEKLFFGSGTQLSVL.

The V call is TRBV7-3, the J call TRBJ2-1, with TRBD2 matching 11 bases. The length of the CDR3 is 16 residues. The germline V gene encodes CDR1 SGHTA and CDR2 FQGTGA. V dropped 1 base and J dropped 4; count of bases not matched to a gene: 3. In DNA, the CDR3 is TGTGCCAGCAGCTTAAATCCTAGCGGGAGGTACAATGAGCAGTTCTTC. This sequence encodes CASSLNPSGRYNEQFF.

On this clone: The sample contains more than one DNA sequence encoding this CDR3. The chain joins TRBV21-1 to TRBJ1-3. TRBV21-1 is described as a pseudogene. This CDR3 is 14 amino acids long. CDR3 coding DNA: TGTGCCAGCAGCAAACAGCGCTCTGGAAACACCATATATTTT. It encodes CASSKQRSGNTIYF.

The chain has TRBV28 and TRBJ2-7; 12 positions match TRBD1. The CDR3 is 17 amino acids. J gave up 5 bases and V 0 bases, and 8 bases lay outside the gene matches. Germline V gene lookup returns CDR1 MDHEN and CDR2 SYDVKM. The DNA for the CDR3 is TGTGCCAGCAGTTTATGGGACCTGGGACAGGGGGCCGACGAGCAGTACTTC. This sequence encodes CASSLWDLGQGADEQYF.

The J gene is TRBJ2-1, the V gene TRBV28, with 10 bases aligning to TRBD2. The trim removed 3 bases at V and 3 bases at J, leaving 11 bases unmatched. The germline V gene has CDR1 MDHEN and CDR2 SYDVKM. This CDR3 has 18 amino acids. CDR3 loop: CASSFVLQTSGLYNEQFF. The CDR3 DNA reads TGTGCCAGCAGTTTCGTGCTCCAGACTAGCGGGCTCTACAATGAGCAGTTCTTC.

The V gene is TRBV19, the J gene TRBJ1-5, with D perhaps matching TRBD1 (5 bases). Germline values: CDR1 LNHDA, CDR2 SQIVND (reference sequence). V shed 6 bases and J shed 2 bases, with 17 bases lying between them. The CDR3 sequence is 16 residues long. CDR3 coding DNA: TGTGCCAGTAGGTTGGACACCGGGGCAGGCAATCAGCCCCAGCATTTT. Its translation: CASRLDTGAGNQPQHF.

The genes are TRBV7-2 and TRBJ2-3; D is unresolved. The CDR3 loop spans 16 amino acids. Germline CDR1 SGHTA, CDR2 FQGNSA. The V and J ends lost 6 bases and 0 bases respectively, with 16 bases between them. The CDR3, as DNA: TGTGCCAGCAGGTGGGGTGGCCCCCCTAGCACAGATACGCAGTATTTT. It is translated as CASRWGGPPSTDTQYF.

The chain is built from TRBV27 and TRBJ2-5, with D perhaps TRBD1 (6 bases). The DNA end favors TRBJ2-7, so the J call may be wrong. The CDR3 sequence is 14 residues long. CDR1 is MNHEY and CDR2 is SMNVEV in the germline V gene (reference sequence). As DNA, the CDR3 is TGTGCCAGCAGTTCCCGGGACAAGCCCTACGAGCAGTACTTC. Encoded protein: CASSSRDKPYEQYF.

V usage is TRBV9 and J usage is TRBJ2-3; D call uncertain. CDR3 size: 12 residues. Trimming cost V 3 bases and J 5 bases, with 7 bases left between them. Germline values: CDR1 SGDLS, CDR2 YYNGEE. The CDR3 loop reads CASSADGDTQYF. The CDR3 DNA is TGTGCCAGCAGCGCGGACGGAGATACGCAGTATTTT.

The chain uses TRBV2 and TRBJ2-3, with no clear D. CDR1 is SNHLY and CDR2 is FYNNEI in the germline V gene. The CDR3 runs 10 residues. The ends were cut back, 8 bases at V and 6 bases at J, with 6 bases in the middle. CDR3 coding DNA: TGTGCCAGCGTATTGGATACGCAGTATTTT. It specifies CASVLDTQYF. The entire variable domain, with the rest obtained from reference TRBV2 and TRBJ2-3, is as follows: EPEVTQTPSHQVTQMGQEVILRCVPISNHLYFYWYRQILGQKVEFLVSFYNNEISEKSEIFDDQFSVERPDGSNFTLKIRSTKLEDSAMYFCASVLDTQYFGPGTRLTVL.

The CDR3 DNA reads TGTGCCAGCAGTCCTGACTATCGCTCCTACAATGAGCAGTTCTTC. Translation: CASSPDYRSYNEQFF. The V call is TRBV6-5, the J call TRBJ2-1; weak D call: TRBD2 (5 bases). The V end lost 5 bases, the J end lost 0 bases, and 11 bases lay between the germline ends. The CDR3 consists of 15 residues. Germline values: CDR1 MNHEY, CDR2 SVGAGI.

About this clone itself: At the DNA level, this CDR3 is encoded by other sequences in the same sample as well. The chain has TRBV7-8 and TRBJ1-1; TRBD1 might be the D (5 bases). V was clipped by 8 bases and J by 4 bases, with 11 bases between them. There are 12 residues in the CDR3. Germline V CDR1 and CDR2: SGHVS, FQNEAQ. The CDR3 reads CASSRGGTEAFF. The DNA of the CDR3 is TGTGCCAGCTCCCGCGGGGGCACTGAAGCTTTCTTT.

About this clone itself: Other DNA variants within this sample encode the same CDR3. The rearrangement uses TRBV9 and TRBJ2-2; D might be TRBD1 or TRBD2, each matching 5 bases. The CDR3 spans 16 residues. V lost 0 bases, J lost 4 bases, and 13 bases lay in between. The germline gives CDR1 SGDLS, CDR2 YYNGEE. This CDR3 reads CASSVVDGGSTGELFF. The CDR3 region has the DNA TGTGCCAGCAGCGTAGTTGATGGGGGTTCCACCGGGGAGCTGTTTTTT.

The V gene is TRBV11-2, the J gene TRBJ2-7, with 7 bases matching TRBD2. Unmatched junction bases numbered 8, after V lost 6 bases and J lost 6 bases. Germline CDR1 is SGHAT and CDR2 is FQNNGV. This CDR3 has 13 residues. CDR3 amino acids: CASRTGGFGEQYF. The CDR3 bases are TGTGCCAGCAGGACGGGGGGATTCGGCGAGCAGTACTTC.

V and J are TRBV6-5 and TRBJ1-1, with D hard to call. Germline assignment: CDR1 MNHEY and CDR2 SVGAGI. This CDR3 is built from 13 residues. Trimming pared 5 bases from V and 6 bases from J, leaving 13 bases between. CDR3 nucleotides: TGTGCCAGCAGTCCCCCGGGCGGGGCTGAAGCTTTCTTT. It specifies CASSPPGGAEAFF.

J is TRBJ2-5 and V is TRBV4-1; tentative D call: TRBD1 (5 bases). Germline V gene lookup returns CDR1 MGHRA and CDR2 YSYEKL. V was cut by 4 bases and J by 2 bases, with 11 bases left in between. The CDR3 is 14 amino acids. In nucleotides, the CDR3 is TGCGCCAGCAGCCTCTGGACAAAACAAGAGACCCAGTACTTC. Encoded protein: CASSLWTKQETQYF.